The 19 T cell receptor beta chains below all came from one sample that was sequenced in a study of blood T cell repertoires in COVID-19. The assay was immunoSEQ multiplex PCR, and TCRdb's table has in-frame clones only and misses some. The table has hundreds of thousands of clones, around 81% seen once. Sequencing was carried out using peripheral blood. These TCRs come from a woman of 80 years or more with COVID-19, enrolled during active disease.

The rearrangement joins TRBV7-2 to TRBJ2-1; D is perhaps TRBD2 (6 bases). Germline V gene data show CDR1 as SGHTA and CDR2 as FQGNSA. With 3 bases removed from V and 3 bases from J, the gap between germline ends came to 12 bases. The CDR3 has 15 amino acids. In DNA form, the CDR3 reads TGTGCCAGCAGCTTGAGTAGCGGAAACTACAATGAGCAGTTCTTC. Translating it yields CASSLSSGNYNEQFF.

The genes are TRBV28 and TRBJ2-3; TRBD2 matches at 7 bases. CDR1 and CDR2 (germline): MDHEN, SYDVKM. This CDR3 is built from 15 residues. Trimming removed 3 bases from V and 3 bases from J; junction bases left unmatched: 6. CDR3 loop: CASSFSGTKTDTQYF. The CDR3 coding sequence is TGTGCCAGCAGTTTTTCCGGGACTAAGACAGATACGCAGTATTTT.

CDR3 nucleotides: TGTGCCAGCAGCGTAGAGGAGAGGGCCGGGACTGAAGCTTTCTTT. Translated, it gives CASSVEERAGTEAFF. This chain uses TRBV9 with TRBJ1-1; no firm D call. Trimming removed 0 bases at V and 5 bases at J, with 14 bases between. The germline gives CDR1 SGDLS, CDR2 YYNGEE. The CDR3 sequence is 15 residues long.

Note on this clone: The sample holds other DNA sequences that translate to the same CDR3. The chain recombines TRBV19 with TRBJ2-3; 10 nucleotides match TRBD1. The germline V gene has CDR1 LNHDA and CDR2 SQIVND (reference sequence). V was clipped by 5 bases and J by 3 bases; unmatched bases: 5. The CDR3 covers 15 residues. The CDR3 DNA is TGTGCCAGTAGTGGGGACAGGGGAGGGACAGATACGCAGTATTTT. Translating gives CASSGDRGGTDTQYF.

The rearrangement joins TRBV29-1 to TRBJ1-2, with D perhaps TRBD1 (6 bases). The CDR3 is 12 residues long. Looked up from germline, CDR1 is SQVTM and CDR2 is ANQGSEA. The V end lost 4 bases, the J end lost 6 bases, and 12 bases lay between the germline ends. The CDR3 nucleotides are TGCAGCGTTGGACAGGCTAAGGATGGCTACACCTTC. Protein product: CSVGQAKDGYTF.

This sequence joins TRBV6-5 and TRBJ1-6; 9 positions match TRBD1. The CDR3 runs 16 residues. CDR1 and CDR2 from the germline V gene are MNHEY and SVGAGI. J lost 10 bases, V lost 2 bases, and 9 bases had no gene match. CDR3 in DNA: TGTGCCAGCAGTTACGGGGACAGGGTGCGCGGCTCACCCCTCCACTTT. Encoded protein: CASSYGDRVRGSPLHF.

The gene calls are TRBV7-2 and TRBJ1-1, with 8 positions matching TRBD1. The germline CDR1 and CDR2 sequences are SGHTA and FQGNSA. The V gene end was trimmed by 5 bases and the J gene end by 4 bases; junction bases not matched to a gene: 6. This CDR3 comprises 14 residues. CDR3 residues: CASSPNTGGTEAFF. In nucleotides, the CDR3 is TGTGCCAGCAGCCCCAACACAGGGGGCACTGAAGCTTTCTTT.

This clone has just one count. This sequence joins TRBV9 and TRBJ1-6; 10 bases fit TRBD1. The CDR3 is 15 amino acids. Looked up from germline, CDR1 is SGDLS and CDR2 is YYNGEE. The J segment lost 10 bases and the V segment lost 4 bases, leaving 8 bases of the junction unmatched. The CDR3 sequence is CASSPGTGADSPLHF. CDR3 DNA: TGTGCCAGCAGCCCCGGGACAGGGGCGGACTCACCCCTCCACTTT.

V and J are TRBV5-1 and TRBJ2-4; TRBD2 is a possible D gene (5 bases). CDR3 length: 14 amino acids. Looked up from germline, CDR1 is SGHRS and CDR2 is YFSETQ. Trimming cost V 0 bases and J 6 bases, with 10 bases left between them. The CDR3 spells CASSLAGRGNIQYF. In nucleotides, the CDR3 is TGCGCCAGCAGCTTGGCAGGACGGGGAAACATTCAGTACTTC.

The chain links TRBV6-5 to TRBJ2-1, with TRBD2 matching over 12 bases. The CDR3 covers 15 residues. The germline V gene encodes CDR1 MNHEY and CDR2 SVGAGI. J lost 7 bases, V lost 5 bases, and 6 bases had no gene match. In DNA form, the CDR3 reads TGTGCCAGCAGTCTAGCGGGGGGGCCTAGAAATGAGCAGTTCTTC. It translates to CASSLAGGPRNEQFF.

V usage is TRBV20-1 and J usage is TRBJ2-7; the D gene is possibly TRBD1 (5 bases). The CDR3 spans 11 residues. Germline assignment: CDR1 DFQATT and CDR2 SNEGSKA (reference sequence). Deletions cut 7 bases from V and 1 base from J, with 8 bases between. Here the CDR3 reads CSGQGSYEQYF. The DNA for the CDR3 is TGCAGTGGGCAGGGTTCCTACGAGCAGTACTTC.

This clone was counted a single time. This sequence joins TRBV4-1 and TRBJ2-1, with 11 bases lining up with TRBD2. The CDR3 is 17 residues long. Germline lookup yields CDR1 MGHRA and CDR2 YSYEKL. Losses at the gene ends were 3 bases for V and 6 bases for J; bases not matched to a gene: 10. The CDR3 DNA sequence: TGCGCCAGCAGCCAGAGACTAGCGGGGCGACCATCCAATGAGCAGTTCTTC. The encoded protein is CASSQRLAGRPSNEQFF.

The chain couples TRBV19 to TRBJ1-1, with 7 nucleotides matching TRBD1. Germline CDR1 LNHDA, CDR2 SQIVND (reference sequence). The CDR3 spans 16 residues. V gave up 7 bases and J gave up 1 base; unmatched junction bases: 12. CDR3 DNA sequence: TGTGCCAGTATTGCAGGGGGTGAGGGCTCGAACACTGAAGCTTTCTTT. Translated, it gives CASIAGGEGSNTEAFF.

The rearrangement links TRBV2 to TRBJ1-5; the D is unclear. V was pared by 1 base and J by 0 bases, with 4 bases between. Germline V gene lookup returns CDR1 SNHLY and CDR2 FYNNEI. CDR3 length: 14 amino acids. The CDR3 coding sequence is TGTGCCAGCAGTGAAGGTTATAGCAATCAGCCCCAGCATTTT. Translation: CASSEGYSNQPQHF.

This clone was counted only a few times. The CDR3 reads CASSEGRGANTEAFF. In DNA form, the CDR3 reads TGCGCCAGCTCGGAAGGCAGGGGCGCCAACACTGAAGCTTTCTTT. The chain joins TRBV5-1 to TRBJ1-1, with D possibly TRBD1 on 6 matching bases. V lost 7 bases and J 2 bases, leaving 18 bases between the germline ends. This CDR3 spans 15 amino acids. CDR1 is SGHRS, CDR2 YFSETQ, per germline.

This chain uses TRBV28 with TRBJ1-2; 7 nucleotides match TRBD1. From germline, CDR1 is MDHEN and CDR2 SYDVKM. This CDR3 comprises 11 residues. V shed 10 bases and J 5 bases; nucleotides not matched to a gene: 4. The CDR3 nucleotides are TGTGCCATAGACAGGGAATATGGCTACACCTTC. This sequence encodes CAIDREYGYTF.

The chain recombines TRBV5-1 with TRBJ2-1, with 16 bases lining up with TRBD2. V was pared by 4 bases and J by 8 bases, with 6 bases of the junction left unmatched. In germline, CDR1 is SGHRS, CDR2 YFSETQ. The CDR3 is 16 amino acids. DNA for the CDR3: TGCGCCAGCAGCGAGGGACTAGCGGGAGGGCTCGATGAGCAGTTCTTC. Protein: CASSEGLAGGLDEQFF.

This CDR3 is CAISGGTGILREQYF. CDR3 in DNA: TGTGCCATCAGTGGCGGGACAGGTATCCTACGCGAGCAGTACTTC. V gene TRBV10-3 combines with J gene TRBJ2-7, with 8 bases matching TRBD1. The CDR3 is 15 residues long. The J segment lost 6 bases and the V segment lost 4 bases, leaving 11 bases of the junction unmatched. Germline-derived CDR1 and CDR2 are ENHRY and SYGVKD.

This clone was counted only a few times. The rearrangement joins TRBV5-1 to TRBJ1-4; 9 bases match TRBD1. V gave up 4 bases and J gave up 6 bases; unmatched junction bases: 7. This CDR3 comprises 15 residues. Germline loops: CDR1 SGHRS, CDR2 YFSETQ. CDR3 region: CASSGTGGAYEKLFF. The CDR3 DNA reads as TGCGCCAGCAGCGGAACAGGGGGCGCTTATGAAAAACTGTTTTTT.